The rows below give T cell receptor beta chains drawn from one sample of a study of T-cell memory formation after mild COVID-19. TCRdb reanalysed the 5' RACE reads using MiXCR and keeps one entry per CDR3 protein. The sample has under 250,000 distinct CDR3 sequences, 15% seen once. The sample was PBMCs or a T cell subset sorted from them (not recorded which). Source of these receptors: an adult woman who had mild COVID-19 (a few samples of this study predate the infection). Cell type and time point are not known. The CDR3 runs from the conserved cysteine through the conserved F or W. The order of the fields is clone size, J gene, V gene, D gene, CDR3 protein, CDR3 DNA. The D gene is left open where the match is weak. Some rows have no size entry. The others give once, few or many, or a class for an expanded clone.

clone_size: many; j_call: TRBJ2-7; v_call: TRBV12-3/TRBV12-4; d_call: -; cdr3_aa: CASSPGSGSYEQYF; cdr3_nt: TGTGCCAGCAGTCCCGGGTCGGGCTCCTACGAGCAGTACTTC
clone_size: few; j_call: TRBJ2-3; v_call: TRBV30; d_call: TRBD1; cdr3_aa: CAGDRVESTDTQYF; cdr3_nt: TGTGCCGGAGACAGGGTAGAGAGCACAGATACGCAGTATTTT
clone_size: -; j_call: TRBJ1-1; v_call: TRBV7-8; d_call: -; cdr3_aa: CASTTPENTEAFF; cdr3_nt: TGTGCCAGCACCACCCCGGAGAACACTGAAGCTTTCTTT
clone_size: -; j_call: TRBJ1-2; v_call: TRBV7-2; d_call: TRBD1; cdr3_aa: CASSSGQGSYNGYTF; cdr3_nt: TGTGCCAGCAGCTCGGGACAGGGGTCATACAATGGCTACACCTTC
clone_size: few; j_call: TRBJ2-7; v_call: TRBV10-3; d_call: TRBD1; cdr3_aa: CAIKEGASGYEQYF; cdr3_nt: TGTGCCATCAAAGAGGGGGCAAGTGGCTACGAGCAGTACTTC
clone_size: many; j_call: TRBJ2-7; v_call: TRBV7-2; d_call: -; cdr3_aa: CASSLGRDYEQYF; cdr3_nt: TGTGCCAGCAGCTTAGGCCGGGACTACGAGCAGTACTTC
clone_size: few; j_call: TRBJ1-1; v_call: TRBV5-1; d_call: TRBD1; cdr3_aa: CASSTQGMNTEAFF; cdr3_nt: TGCGCCAGCAGCACACAGGGGATGAACACTGAAGCTTTCTTT
clone_size: -; j_call: TRBJ2-1; v_call: TRBV7-9; d_call: -; cdr3_aa: CASTIFEGNEQFF; cdr3_nt: TGTGCCAGTACTATCTTTGAGGGGAATGAGCAGTTCTTC
clone_size: many; j_call: TRBJ2-2; v_call: TRBV14; d_call: TRBD2; cdr3_aa: CASSHPGLAGDTGELFF; cdr3_nt: TGTGCCAGCAGCCACCCGGGACTAGCGGGAGACACCGGGGAGCTGTTTTTT
clone_size: few; j_call: TRBJ2-1; v_call: TRBV24-1; d_call: -; cdr3_aa: CATSDSQQGGNEQFF; cdr3_nt: TGTGCCACCAGTGATTCTCAACAGGGGGGGAATGAGCAGTTCTTC
clone_size: -; j_call: TRBJ2-2; v_call: TRBV9; d_call: -; cdr3_aa: CASSATGGWAGELFF; cdr3_nt: TGTGCCAGCAGTGCCACCGGGGGTTGGGCCGGGGAGCTGTTTTTT
clone_size: -; j_call: TRBJ2-7; v_call: TRBV6-1; d_call: -; cdr3_aa: CASSVVVRYEQYF; cdr3_nt: TGTGCCAGCAGTGTTGTGGTCCGCTACGAGCAGTACTTC
clone_size: -; j_call: TRBJ2-1; v_call: TRBV9; d_call: -; cdr3_aa: CASSPTPASYNEQFF; cdr3_nt: TGTGCCAGCAGCCCAACTCCGGCGTCTTACAATGAGCAGTTCTTC
clone_size: -; j_call: TRBJ1-2; v_call: TRBV2; d_call: TRBD1; cdr3_aa: CASSLTGAGGYTF; cdr3_nt: TGTGCCAGCAGTCTAACAGGGGCCGGTGGCTACACCTTC
clone_size: many; j_call: TRBJ1-2; v_call: TRBV9; d_call: -; cdr3_aa: CASSAEGDKTYGYTF; cdr3_nt: TGTGCCAGCAGCGCAGAGGGGGACAAGACCTATGGCTACACCTTC
clone_size: few; j_call: TRBJ2-7; v_call: TRBV7-9; d_call: -; cdr3_aa: CASSARRTDEQYF; cdr3_nt: TGTGCCAGCAGCGCTCGCCGGACAGACGAGCAGTACTTC
clone_size: few; j_call: TRBJ2-2; v_call: TRBV3-1; d_call: -; cdr3_aa: CASSHRGPNTGELFF; cdr3_nt: TGTGCCAGCAGCCATCGAGGGCCCAACACCGGGGAGCTGTTTTTT
clone_size: -; j_call: TRBJ1-1; v_call: TRBV11-2; d_call: TRBD1; cdr3_aa: CASSLGGGRGPTEAFF; cdr3_nt: TGTGCCAGCAGCTTAGGGGGGGGCAGGGGGCCCACTGAAGCTTTCTTT
clone_size: few; j_call: TRBJ2-1; v_call: TRBV7-9; d_call: TRBD2; cdr3_aa: CASSPRLAPYNEQFF; cdr3_nt: TGTGCCAGCAGCCCCAGACTAGCCCCCTACAATGAGCAGTTCTTC
clone_size: many; j_call: TRBJ2-3; v_call: TRBV9; d_call: TRBD2; cdr3_aa: CASMGGGPTDTQYF; cdr3_nt: TGTGCCAGCATGGGCGGGGGGCCCACAGATACGCAGTATTTT
clone_size: few; j_call: TRBJ2-2; v_call: TRBV5-4; d_call: -; cdr3_aa: CASSLKGSLLTGELFF; cdr3_nt: TGTGCCAGCAGCTTGAAAGGGAGTCTACTCACCGGGGAGCTGTTTTTT
clone_size: -; j_call: TRBJ1-4; v_call: TRBV3-1; d_call: -; cdr3_aa: CASSLDLSLGKLFF; cdr3_nt: TGTGCCAGCAGCCTCGATTTGTCTCTTGGAAAACTGTTTTTT
clone_size: few; j_call: TRBJ2-2; v_call: TRBV7-2; d_call: TRBD2; cdr3_aa: CASSLASLAGGNTGELFF; cdr3_nt: TGTGCCAGCAGCTTAGCCTCGCTAGCGGGGGGGAACACCGGGGAGCTGTTTTTT
clone_size: many; j_call: TRBJ2-3; v_call: TRBV12-5; d_call: TRBD2; cdr3_aa: CASGLKLAGDWDTQYF; cdr3_nt: TGTGCTAGTGGTCTAAAACTAGCGGGAGATTGGGATACGCAGTATTTT
clone_size: few; j_call: TRBJ2-3; v_call: TRBV20-1; d_call: -; cdr3_aa: CSARVMRASHTDTQYF; cdr3_nt: TGCAGTGCTAGAGTCATGCGGGCGTCCCACACAGATACGCAGTATTTT
clone_size: few; j_call: TRBJ1-2; v_call: TRBV5-6; d_call: -; cdr3_aa: CASSSVGRNYGYTF; cdr3_nt: TGTGCCAGCAGCTCGGTAGGACGGAACTATGGCTACACCTTC
clone_size: -; j_call: TRBJ2-1; v_call: TRBV6-2/TRBV6-3; d_call: -; cdr3_aa: CASSYSSTVKYNEQFF; cdr3_nt: TGTGCCAGCAGTTACTCGTCCACAGTTAAATACAATGAGCAGTTCTTC
clone_size: -; j_call: TRBJ1-1; v_call: TRBV7-9; d_call: TRBD1; cdr3_aa: CASSRNSEGGQAFF; cdr3_nt: TGTGCCAGCAGCCGAAACTCTGAAGGGGGCCAAGCTTTCTTT